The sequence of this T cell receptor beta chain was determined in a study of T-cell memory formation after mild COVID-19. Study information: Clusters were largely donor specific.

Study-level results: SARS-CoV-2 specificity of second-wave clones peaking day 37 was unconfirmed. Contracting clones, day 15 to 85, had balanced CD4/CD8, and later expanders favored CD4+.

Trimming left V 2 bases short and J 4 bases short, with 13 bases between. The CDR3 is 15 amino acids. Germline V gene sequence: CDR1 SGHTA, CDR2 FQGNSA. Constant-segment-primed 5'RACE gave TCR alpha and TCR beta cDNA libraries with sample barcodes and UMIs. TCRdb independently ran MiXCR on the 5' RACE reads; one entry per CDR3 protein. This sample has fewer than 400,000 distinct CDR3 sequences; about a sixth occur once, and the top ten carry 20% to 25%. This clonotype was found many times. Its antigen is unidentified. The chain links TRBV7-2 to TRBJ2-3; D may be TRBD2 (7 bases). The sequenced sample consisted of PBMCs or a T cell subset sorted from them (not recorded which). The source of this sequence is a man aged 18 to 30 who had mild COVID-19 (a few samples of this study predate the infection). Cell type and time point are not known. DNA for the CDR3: TGTGCCAGCAGCTTAAGGGGGGGGGCCCCAGATACGCAGTATTTT. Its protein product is CASSLRGGAPDTQYF.